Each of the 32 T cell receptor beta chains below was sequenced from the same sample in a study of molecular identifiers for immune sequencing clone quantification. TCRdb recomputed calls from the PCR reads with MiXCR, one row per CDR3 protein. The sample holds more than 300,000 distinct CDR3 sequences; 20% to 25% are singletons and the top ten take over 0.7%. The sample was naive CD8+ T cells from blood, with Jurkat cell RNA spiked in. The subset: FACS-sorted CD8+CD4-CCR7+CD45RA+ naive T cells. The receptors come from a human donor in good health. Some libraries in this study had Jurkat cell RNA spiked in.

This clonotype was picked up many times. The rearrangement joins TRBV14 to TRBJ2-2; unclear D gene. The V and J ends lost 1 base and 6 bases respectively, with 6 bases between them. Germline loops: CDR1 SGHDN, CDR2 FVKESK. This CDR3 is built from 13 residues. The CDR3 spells CASSQVRPGELFF. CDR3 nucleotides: TGTGCCAGCAGCCAAGTTAGGCCCGGGGAGCTGTTTTTT.

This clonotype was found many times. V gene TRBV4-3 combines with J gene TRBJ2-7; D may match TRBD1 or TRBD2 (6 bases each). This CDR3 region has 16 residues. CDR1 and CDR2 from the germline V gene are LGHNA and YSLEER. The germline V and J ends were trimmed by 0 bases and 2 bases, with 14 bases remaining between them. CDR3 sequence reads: CASSQDRGEIAYEQYF. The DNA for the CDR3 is TGCGCCAGCAGCCAAGATAGGGGGGAAATCGCCTACGAGCAGTACTTC.

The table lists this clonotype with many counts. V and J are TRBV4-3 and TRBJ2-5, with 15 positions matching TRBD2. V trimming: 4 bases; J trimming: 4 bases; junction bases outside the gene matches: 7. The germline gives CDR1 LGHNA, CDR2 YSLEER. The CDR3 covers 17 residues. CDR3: CASSPGLAGGGGETQYF. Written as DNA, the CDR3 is TGCGCCAGCAGCCCGGGACTAGCGGGAGGAGGGGGAGAGACCCAGTACTTC.

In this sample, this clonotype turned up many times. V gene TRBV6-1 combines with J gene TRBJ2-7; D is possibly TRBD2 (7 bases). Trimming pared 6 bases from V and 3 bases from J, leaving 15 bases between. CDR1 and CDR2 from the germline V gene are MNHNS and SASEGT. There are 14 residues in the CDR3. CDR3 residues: CASSVSRGGYEQYF. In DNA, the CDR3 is TGTGCCAGCAGCGTCTCTAGGGGGGGCTACGAGCAGTACTTC.

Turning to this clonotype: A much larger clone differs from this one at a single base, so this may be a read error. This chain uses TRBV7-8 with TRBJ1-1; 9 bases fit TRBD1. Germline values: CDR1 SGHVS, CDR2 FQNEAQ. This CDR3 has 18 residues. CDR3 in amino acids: CAGSSLGDTGGAYTEAFF. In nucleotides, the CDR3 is TGTGCCGGCAGCTCCCTTGGGGACACAGGGGGCGCTTACACTGAAGCTTTCTTT.

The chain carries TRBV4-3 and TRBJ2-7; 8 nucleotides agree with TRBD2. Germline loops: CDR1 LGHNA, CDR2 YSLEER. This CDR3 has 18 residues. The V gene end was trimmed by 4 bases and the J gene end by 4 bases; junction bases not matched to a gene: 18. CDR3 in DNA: TGCGCCAGCAGCCTAGATTATCGAAGACTAGCGAGCTCGTACGAGCAGTACTTC. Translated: CASSLDYRRLASSYEQYF.

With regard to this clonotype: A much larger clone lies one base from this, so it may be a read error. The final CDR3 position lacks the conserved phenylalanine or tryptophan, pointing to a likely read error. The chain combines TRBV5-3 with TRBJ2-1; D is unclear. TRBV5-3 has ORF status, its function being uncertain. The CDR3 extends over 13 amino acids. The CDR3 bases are TGTGCCAGCAGCTTGTGGAGTGGCAATGAGCAGTTCCTC. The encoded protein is CASSLWSGNEQFL.

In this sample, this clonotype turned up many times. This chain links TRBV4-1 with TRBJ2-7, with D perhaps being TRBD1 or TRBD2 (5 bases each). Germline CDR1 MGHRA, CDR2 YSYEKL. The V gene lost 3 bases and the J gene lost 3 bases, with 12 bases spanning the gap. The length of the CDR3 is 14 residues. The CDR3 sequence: CASSQPGPGYEQYF. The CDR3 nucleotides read TGCGCCAGCAGCCAGCCGGGACCGGGCTACGAGCAGTACTTC.

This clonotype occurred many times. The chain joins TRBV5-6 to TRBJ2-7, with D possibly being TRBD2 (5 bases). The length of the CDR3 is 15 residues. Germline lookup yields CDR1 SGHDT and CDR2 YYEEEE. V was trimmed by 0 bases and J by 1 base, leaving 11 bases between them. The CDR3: CASSLAGRGSYEQYF. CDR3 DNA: TGTGCCAGCAGCTTGGCCGGAAGAGGGTCCTACGAGCAGTACTTC. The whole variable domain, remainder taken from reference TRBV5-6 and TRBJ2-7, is DAGVTQSPTHLIKTRGQQVTLRCSPKSGHDTVSWYQQALGQGPQFIFQYYEEEERQRGNFPDRFSGHQFPNYSSELNVNALLLGDSALYLCASSLAGRGSYEQYFGPGTRLTVT.

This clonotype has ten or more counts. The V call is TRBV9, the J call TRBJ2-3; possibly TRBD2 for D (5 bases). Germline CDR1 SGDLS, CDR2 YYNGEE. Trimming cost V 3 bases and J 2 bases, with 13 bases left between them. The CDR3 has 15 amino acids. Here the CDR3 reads CASSASSRYTDTQYF. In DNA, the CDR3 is TGTGCCAGCAGCGCCTCTAGCAGATACACAGATACGCAGTATTTT.

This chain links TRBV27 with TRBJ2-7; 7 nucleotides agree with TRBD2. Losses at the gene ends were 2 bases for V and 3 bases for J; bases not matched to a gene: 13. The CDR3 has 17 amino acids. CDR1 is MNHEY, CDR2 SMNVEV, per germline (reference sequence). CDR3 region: CASSLNVGSGPFYEQYF. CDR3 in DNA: TGTGCCAGCAGTTTAAACGTCGGTAGCGGGCCATTCTACGAGCAGTACTTC.

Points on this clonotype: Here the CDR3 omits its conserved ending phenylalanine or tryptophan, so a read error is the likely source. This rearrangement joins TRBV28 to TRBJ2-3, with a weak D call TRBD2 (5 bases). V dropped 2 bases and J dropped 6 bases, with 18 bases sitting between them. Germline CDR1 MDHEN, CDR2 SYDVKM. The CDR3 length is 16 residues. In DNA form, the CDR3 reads TGTGCCAGCAGTTTAAAAGTAGGCCTTAGAGGGGATACGCAGTATCTT. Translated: CASSLKVGLRGDTQYL.

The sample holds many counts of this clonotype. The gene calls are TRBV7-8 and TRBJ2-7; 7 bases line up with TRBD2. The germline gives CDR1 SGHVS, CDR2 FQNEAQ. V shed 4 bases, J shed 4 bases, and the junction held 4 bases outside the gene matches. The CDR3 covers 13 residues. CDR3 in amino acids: CASSSLREYEQYF. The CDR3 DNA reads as TGTGCCAGCAGCTCTCTGCGGGAGTACGAGCAGTACTTC.

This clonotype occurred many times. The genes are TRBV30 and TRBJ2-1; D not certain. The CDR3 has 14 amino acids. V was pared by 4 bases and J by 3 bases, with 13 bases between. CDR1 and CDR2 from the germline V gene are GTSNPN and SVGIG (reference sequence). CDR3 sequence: CAWTVGQLYNEQFF. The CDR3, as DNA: TGTGCCTGGACCGTGGGTCAGCTCTACAATGAGCAGTTCTTC. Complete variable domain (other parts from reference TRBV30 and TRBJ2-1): SQTIHQWPATLVQPVGSPLSLECTVEGTSNPNLYWYRQAAGRGLQLLFYSVGIGQISSEVPQNLSASRPQDRQFILSSKKLLLSDSGFYLCAWTVGQLYNEQFFGPGTRLTVL.

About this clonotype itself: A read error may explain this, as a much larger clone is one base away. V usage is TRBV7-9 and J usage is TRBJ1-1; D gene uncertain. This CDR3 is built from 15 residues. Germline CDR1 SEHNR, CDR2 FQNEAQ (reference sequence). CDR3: CTSSLVGSLNTEAFF. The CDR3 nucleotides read TGTACCAGCAGCTTAGTTGGCAGCCTCAACACTGAAGCTTTCTTT.

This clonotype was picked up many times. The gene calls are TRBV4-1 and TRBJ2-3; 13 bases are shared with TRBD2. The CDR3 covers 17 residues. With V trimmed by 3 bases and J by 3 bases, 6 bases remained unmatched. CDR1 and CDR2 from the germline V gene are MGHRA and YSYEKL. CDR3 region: CASSQGGTSGETDTQYF. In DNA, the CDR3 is TGCGCCAGCAGCCAGGGGGGGACTAGCGGGGAGACAGATACGCAGTATTTT.

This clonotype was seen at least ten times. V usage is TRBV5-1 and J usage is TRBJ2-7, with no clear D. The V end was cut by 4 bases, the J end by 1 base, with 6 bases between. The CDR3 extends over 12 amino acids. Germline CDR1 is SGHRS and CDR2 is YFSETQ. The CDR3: CASSQLSYEQYF. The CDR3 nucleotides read TGCGCCAGCAGCCAACTGTCCTACGAGCAGTACTTC. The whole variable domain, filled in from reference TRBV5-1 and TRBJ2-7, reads KAGVTQTPRYLIKTRGQQVTLSCSPISGHRSVSWYQQTPGQGLQFLFEYFSETQRNKGNFPGRFSGRQFSNSRSEMNVSTLELGDSALYLCASSQLSYEQYFGPGTRLTVT.

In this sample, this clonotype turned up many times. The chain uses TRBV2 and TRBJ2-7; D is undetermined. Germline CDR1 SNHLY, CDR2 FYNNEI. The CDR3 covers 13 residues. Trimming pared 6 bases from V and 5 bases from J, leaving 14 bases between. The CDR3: CASRDPPADEQYF. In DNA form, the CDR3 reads TGTGCCAGCAGAGACCCCCCCGCTGACGAGCAGTACTTC.

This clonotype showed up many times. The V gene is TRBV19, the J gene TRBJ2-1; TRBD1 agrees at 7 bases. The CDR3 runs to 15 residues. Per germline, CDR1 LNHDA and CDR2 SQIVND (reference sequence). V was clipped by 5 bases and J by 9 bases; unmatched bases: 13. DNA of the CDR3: TGTGCCAGTAGTCTGTACAGGGGCGCAGGAGGTGAGCAGTTCTTC. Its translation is CASSLYRGAGGEQFF.

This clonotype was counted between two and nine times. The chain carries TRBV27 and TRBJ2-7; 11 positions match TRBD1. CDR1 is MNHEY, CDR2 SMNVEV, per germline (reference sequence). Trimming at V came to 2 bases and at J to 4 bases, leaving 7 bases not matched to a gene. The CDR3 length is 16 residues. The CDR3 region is CASSLVGQGVNYEQYF. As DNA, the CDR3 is TGTGCCAGCAGTTTAGTGGGACAGGGGGTTAATTACGAGCAGTACTTC.

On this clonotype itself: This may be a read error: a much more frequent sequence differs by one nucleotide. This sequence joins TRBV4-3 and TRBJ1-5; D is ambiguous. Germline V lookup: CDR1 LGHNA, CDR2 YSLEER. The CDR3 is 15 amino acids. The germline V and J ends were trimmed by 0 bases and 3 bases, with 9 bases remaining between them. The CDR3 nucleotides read TGCGCCAGCAGCCAAGAATGGCGGGACAATCAGCCCCAGCATTTT. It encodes CASSQEWRDNQPQHF.

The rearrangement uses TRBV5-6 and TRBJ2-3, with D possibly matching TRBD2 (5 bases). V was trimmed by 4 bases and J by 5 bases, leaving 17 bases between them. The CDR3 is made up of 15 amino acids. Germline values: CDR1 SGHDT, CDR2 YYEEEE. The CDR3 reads CASSRRSPEVDTQYF. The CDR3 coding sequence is TGTGCCAGCAGCCGGCGGTCCCCGGAGGTAGATACGCAGTATTTT.

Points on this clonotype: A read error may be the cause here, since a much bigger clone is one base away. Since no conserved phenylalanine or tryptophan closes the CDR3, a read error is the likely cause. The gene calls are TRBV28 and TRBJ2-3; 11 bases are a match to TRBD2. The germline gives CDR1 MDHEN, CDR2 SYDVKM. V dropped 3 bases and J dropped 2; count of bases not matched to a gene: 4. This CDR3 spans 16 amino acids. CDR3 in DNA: TGTGCCAGCAGTTTCCGACTAGCGGGGATCACAGATACGCAGTATTTG. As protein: CASSFRLAGITDTQYL.

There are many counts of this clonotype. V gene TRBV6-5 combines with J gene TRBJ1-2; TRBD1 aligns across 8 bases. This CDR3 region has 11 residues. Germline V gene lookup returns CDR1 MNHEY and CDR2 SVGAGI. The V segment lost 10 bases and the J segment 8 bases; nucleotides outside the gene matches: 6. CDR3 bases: TGTGCCACGGAAACAGGGGGAGGCTACACCTTC. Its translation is CATETGGGYTF.

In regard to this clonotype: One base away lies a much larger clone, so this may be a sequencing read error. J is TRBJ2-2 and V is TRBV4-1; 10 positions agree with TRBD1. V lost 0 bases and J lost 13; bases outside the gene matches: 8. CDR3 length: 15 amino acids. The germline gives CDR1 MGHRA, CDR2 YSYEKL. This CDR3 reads CASSQDRDRGRGLFF. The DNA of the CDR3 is TGCGCCAGCAGCCAAGACCGGGACAGGGGCCGGGGGCTGTTTTTT.

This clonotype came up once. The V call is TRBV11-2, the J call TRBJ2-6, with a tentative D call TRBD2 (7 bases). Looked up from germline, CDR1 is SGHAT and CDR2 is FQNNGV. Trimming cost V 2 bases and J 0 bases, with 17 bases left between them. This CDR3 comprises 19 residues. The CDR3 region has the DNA TGTGCCAGCAGCTTATTAGGGGGGGCCCCGGGCTCTGGGGCCAACGTCCTGACTTTC. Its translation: CASSLLGGAPGSGANVLTF.

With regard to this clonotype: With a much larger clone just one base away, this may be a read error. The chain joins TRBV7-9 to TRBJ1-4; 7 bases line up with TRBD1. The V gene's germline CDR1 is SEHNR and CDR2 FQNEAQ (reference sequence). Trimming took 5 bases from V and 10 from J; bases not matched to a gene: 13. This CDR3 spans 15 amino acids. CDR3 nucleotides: TGTGCCAGCAGCCAACCAGACAGGGAACGAGGAAAACTGTTTTTT. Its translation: CASSQPDRERGKLFF.

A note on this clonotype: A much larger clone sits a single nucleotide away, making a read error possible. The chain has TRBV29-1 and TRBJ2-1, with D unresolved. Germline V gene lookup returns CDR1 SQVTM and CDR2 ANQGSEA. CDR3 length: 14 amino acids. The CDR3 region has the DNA TGCAGCGTTGACGTCACAGCTGTAAATAATGAGCAGCTCTTC. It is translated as CSVDVTAVNNEQLF.

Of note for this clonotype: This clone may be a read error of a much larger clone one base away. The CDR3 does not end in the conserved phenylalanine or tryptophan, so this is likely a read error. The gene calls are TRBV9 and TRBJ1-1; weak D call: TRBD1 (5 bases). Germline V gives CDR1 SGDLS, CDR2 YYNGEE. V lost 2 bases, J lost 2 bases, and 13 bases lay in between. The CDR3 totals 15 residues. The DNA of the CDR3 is TGTGCCAGCAGCGTCGACAGCAATAAAAACACTGAAGCTTTCTCT. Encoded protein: CASSVDSNKNTEAFS.

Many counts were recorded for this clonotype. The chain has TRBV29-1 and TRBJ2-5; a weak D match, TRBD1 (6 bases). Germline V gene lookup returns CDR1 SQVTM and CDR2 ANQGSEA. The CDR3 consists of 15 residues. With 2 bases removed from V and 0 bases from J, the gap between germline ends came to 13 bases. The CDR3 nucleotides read TGCAGCGTTGAACTTAAGGACAGCAACCAAGAGACCCAGTACTTC. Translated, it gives CSVELKDSNQETQYF.

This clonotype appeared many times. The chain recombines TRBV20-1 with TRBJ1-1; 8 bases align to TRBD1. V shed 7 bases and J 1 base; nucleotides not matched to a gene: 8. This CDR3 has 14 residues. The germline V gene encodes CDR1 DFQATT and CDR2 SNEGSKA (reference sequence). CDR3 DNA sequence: TGCAGTGAGTCAGGGGGCGTTCGGAACACTGAAGCTTTCTTT. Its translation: CSESGGVRNTEAFF.

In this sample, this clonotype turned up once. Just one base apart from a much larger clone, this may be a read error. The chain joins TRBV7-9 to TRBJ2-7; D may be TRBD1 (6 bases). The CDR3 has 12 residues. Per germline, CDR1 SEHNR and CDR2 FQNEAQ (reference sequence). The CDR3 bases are TGTGCCAGCAGACAGGGATTCTACGGGCAGTACTTC. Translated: CASRQGFYGQYF.